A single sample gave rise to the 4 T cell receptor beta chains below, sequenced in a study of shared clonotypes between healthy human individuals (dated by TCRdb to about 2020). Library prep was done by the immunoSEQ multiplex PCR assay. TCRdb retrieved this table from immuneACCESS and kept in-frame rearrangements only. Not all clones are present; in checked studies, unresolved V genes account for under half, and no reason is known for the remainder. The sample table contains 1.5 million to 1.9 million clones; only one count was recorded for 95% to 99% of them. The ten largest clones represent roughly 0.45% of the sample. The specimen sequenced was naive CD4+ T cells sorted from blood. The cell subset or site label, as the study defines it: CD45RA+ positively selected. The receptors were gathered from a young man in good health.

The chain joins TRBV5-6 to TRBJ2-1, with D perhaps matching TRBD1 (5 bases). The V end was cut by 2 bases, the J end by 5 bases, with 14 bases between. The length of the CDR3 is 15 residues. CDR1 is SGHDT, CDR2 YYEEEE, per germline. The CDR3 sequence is CASSLRGFRDNEQFF. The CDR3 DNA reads TGTGCCAGCAGCTTAAGGGGCTTTCGCGACAATGAGCAGTTCTTC.

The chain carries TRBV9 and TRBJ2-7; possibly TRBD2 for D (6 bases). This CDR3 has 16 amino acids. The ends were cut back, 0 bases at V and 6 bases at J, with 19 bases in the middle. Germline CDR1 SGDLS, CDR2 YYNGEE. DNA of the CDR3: TGTGCCAGCAGCGTAGAGTCCGGGGGAAGTCTCGGCGAGCAGTACTTC. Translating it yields CASSVESGGSLGEQYF.

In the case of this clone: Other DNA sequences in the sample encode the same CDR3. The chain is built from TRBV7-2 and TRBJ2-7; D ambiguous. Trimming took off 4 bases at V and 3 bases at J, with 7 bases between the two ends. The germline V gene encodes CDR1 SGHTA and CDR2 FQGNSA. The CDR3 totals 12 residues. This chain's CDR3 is CASSSQRYEQYF. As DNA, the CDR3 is TGTGCCAGCAGCTCCCAGCGCTACGAGCAGTACTTC.

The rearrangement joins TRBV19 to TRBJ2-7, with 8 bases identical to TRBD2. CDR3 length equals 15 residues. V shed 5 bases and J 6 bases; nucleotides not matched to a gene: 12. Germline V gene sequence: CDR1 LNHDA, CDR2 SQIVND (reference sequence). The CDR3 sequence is CASSAGGAMITEQYF. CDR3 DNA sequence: TGTGCCAGTAGTGCGGGGGGCGCGATGATTACCGAGCAGTACTTC.